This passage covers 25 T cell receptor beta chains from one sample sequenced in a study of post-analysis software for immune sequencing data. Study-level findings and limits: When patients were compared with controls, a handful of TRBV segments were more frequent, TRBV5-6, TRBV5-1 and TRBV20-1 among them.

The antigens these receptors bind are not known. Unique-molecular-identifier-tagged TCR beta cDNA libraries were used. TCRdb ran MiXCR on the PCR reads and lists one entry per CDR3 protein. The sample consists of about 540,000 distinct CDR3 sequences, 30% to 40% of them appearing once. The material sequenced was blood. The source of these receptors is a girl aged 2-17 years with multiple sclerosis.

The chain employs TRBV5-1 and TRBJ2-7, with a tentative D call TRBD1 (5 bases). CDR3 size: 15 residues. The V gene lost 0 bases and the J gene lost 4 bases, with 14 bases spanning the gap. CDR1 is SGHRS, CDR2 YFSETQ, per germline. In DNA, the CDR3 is TGCGCCAGCAGCTTGGCGTCAGGGAAGATTTACGAGCAGTACTTC. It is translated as CASSLASGKIYEQYF.

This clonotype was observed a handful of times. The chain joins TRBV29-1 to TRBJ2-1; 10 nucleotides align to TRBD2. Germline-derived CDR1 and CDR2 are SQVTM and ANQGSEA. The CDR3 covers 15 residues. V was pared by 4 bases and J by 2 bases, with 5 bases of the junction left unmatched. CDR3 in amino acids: CSVVSSGGTYNEQFF. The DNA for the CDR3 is TGCAGCGTTGTCAGTAGCGGGGGGACCTACAATGAGCAGTTCTTC.

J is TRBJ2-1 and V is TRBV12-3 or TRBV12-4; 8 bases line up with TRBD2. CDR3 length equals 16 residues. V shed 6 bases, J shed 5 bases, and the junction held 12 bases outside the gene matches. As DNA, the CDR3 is TGTGCCAGCAGCCCCCGTACTAGCGGTTATAACAATGAGCAGTTCTTC. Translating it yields CASSPRTSGYNNEQFF.

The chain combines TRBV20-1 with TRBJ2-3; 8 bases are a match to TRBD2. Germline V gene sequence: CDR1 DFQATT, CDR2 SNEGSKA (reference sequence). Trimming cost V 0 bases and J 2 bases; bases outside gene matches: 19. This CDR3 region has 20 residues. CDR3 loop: CSARDIGLAGPSPYTDTQYF. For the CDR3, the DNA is TGCAGTGCTAGAGACATCGGTCTAGCGGGTCCCTCTCCGTACACAGATACGCAGTATTTT.

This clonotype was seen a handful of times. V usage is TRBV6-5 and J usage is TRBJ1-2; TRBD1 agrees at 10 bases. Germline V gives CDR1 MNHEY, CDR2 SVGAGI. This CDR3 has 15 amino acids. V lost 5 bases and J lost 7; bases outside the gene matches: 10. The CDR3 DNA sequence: TGTGCCAGCAGTACCCACCTGGGACAGGGGTTTGGCTACACCTTC. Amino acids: CASSTHLGQGFGYTF.

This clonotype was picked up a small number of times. The CDR3 loop reads CSARKGVQTSSYF. The CDR3 DNA reads TGCAGTGCTAGAAAAGGGGTGCAAACCTCATCGTATTTT. The J gene is TRBJ2-3, the V gene TRBV20-1; D possibly corresponds to TRBD1 (5 bases). V dropped 2 bases and J dropped 14 bases, with 20 bases sitting between them. Germline V lookup: CDR1 DFQATT, CDR2 SNEGSKA (reference sequence). This CDR3 is 13 amino acids long.

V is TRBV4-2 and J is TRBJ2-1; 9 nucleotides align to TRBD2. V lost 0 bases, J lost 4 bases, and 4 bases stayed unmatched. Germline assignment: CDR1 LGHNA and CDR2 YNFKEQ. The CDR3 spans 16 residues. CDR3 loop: CASSQDAAGGYNEQFF. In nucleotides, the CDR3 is TGTGCCAGCAGCCAAGATGCAGCGGGGGGATACAATGAGCAGTTCTTC.

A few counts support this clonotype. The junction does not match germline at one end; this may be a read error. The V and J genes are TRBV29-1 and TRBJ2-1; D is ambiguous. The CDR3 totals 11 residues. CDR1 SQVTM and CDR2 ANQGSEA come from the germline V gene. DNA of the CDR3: TGCAGCGCTAATAACTACAATGGGCAGTTCTTC. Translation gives CSANNYNGQFF.

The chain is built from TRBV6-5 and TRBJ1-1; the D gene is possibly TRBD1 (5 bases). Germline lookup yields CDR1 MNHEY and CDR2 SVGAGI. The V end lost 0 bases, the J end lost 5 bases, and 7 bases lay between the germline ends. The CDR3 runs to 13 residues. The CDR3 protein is CASSYSGVTEAFF. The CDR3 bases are TGTGCCAGCAGTTACTCAGGGGTTACTGAAGCTTTCTTT.

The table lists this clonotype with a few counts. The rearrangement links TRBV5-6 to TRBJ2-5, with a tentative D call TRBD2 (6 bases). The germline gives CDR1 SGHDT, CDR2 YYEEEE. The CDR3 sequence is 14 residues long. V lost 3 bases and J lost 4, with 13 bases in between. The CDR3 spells CASSSPRGGETQYF. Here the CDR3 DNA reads TGTGCCAGCAGCTCCCCCCGGGGAGGAGAGACCCAGTACTTC.

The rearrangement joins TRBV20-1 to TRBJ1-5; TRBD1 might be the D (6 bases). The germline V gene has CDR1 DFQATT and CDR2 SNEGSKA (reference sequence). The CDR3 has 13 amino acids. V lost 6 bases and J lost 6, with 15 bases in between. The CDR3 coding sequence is TGCAGTGCCTCCCCGGGGGCGGGTCAGCCCCAGCATTTT. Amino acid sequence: CSASPGAGQPQHF.

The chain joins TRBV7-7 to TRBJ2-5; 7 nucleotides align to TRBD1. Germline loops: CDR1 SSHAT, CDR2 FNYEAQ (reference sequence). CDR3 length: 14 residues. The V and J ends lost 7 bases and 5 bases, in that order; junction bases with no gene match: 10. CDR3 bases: TGTGCCAGCACCCCCGGACAGGACTGGGAGACCCAGTACTTC. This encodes CASTPGQDWETQYF.

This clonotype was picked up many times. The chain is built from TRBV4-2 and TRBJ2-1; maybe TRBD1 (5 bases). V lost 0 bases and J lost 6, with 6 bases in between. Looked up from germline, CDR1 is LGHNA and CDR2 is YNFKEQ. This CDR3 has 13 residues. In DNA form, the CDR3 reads TGTGCCAGCAGCCAAGAGGGGCGCAATGAGCAGTTCTTC. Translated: CASSQEGRNEQFF.

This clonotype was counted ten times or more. Here the CDR3 DNA reads TGCAGTGCTGGCCCCAGCGGGGGAACCACAGATACGCAGTATTTT. This codes for CSAGPSGGTTDTQYF. The genes are TRBV20-1 and TRBJ2-3; 8 nucleotides align to TRBD2. Germline lookup yields CDR1 DFQATT and CDR2 SNEGSKA (reference sequence). V lost 5 bases to trimming and J lost 2 bases; unmatched junction nucleotides: 9. The CDR3 runs 15 residues.

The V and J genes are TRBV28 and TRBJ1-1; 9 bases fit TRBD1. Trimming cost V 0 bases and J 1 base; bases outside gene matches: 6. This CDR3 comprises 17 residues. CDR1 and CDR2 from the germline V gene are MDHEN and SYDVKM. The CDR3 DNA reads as TGTGCCAGCAGTTTATGGGGGACAGGGCGTAAGAACACTGAAGCTTTCTTT. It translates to CASSLWGTGRKNTEAFF.

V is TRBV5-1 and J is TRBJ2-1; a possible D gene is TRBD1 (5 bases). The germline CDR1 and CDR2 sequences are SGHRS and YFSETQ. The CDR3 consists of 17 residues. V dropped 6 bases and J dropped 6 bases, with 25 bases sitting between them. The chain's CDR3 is CASKSAGPTGTINEQFF. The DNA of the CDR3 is TGCGCCAGCAAATCGGCAGGGCCCACTGGTACAATCAATGAGCAGTTCTTC.

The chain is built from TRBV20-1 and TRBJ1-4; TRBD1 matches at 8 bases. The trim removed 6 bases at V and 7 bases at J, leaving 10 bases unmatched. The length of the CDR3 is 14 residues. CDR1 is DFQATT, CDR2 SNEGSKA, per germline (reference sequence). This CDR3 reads CSARDRLTGEKLFF. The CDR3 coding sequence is TGCAGTGCCCGGGACAGGTTAACCGGTGAAAAACTGTTTTTT.

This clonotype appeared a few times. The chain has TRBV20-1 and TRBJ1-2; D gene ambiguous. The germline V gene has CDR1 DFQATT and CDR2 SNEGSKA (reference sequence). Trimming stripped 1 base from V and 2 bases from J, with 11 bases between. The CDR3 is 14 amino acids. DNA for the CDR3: TGCAGTGCTAGAGGGGTCGACACCAACTATGGCTACACCTTC. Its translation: CSARGVDTNYGYTF.

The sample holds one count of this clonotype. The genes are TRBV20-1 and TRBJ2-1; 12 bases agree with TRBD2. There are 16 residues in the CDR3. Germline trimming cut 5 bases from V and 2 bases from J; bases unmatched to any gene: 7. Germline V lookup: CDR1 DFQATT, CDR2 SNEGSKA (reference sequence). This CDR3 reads CSADTSGGPTYNEQFF. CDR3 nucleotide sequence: TGCAGTGCTGACACTAGCGGGGGGCCTACCTACAATGAGCAGTTCTTC.

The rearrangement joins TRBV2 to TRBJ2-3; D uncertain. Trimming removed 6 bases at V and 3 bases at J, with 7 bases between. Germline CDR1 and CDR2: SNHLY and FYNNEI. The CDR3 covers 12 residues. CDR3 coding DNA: TGTGCCAGCAGGCTAGAGACAGATACGCAGTATTTT. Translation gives CASRLETDTQYF.

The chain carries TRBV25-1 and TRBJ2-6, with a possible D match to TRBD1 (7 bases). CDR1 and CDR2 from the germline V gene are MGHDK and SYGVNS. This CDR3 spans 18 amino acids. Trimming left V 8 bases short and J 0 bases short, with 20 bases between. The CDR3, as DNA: TGTGCCAGCGGGGGGACAGTGGGAATGTACTCTGGGGCCAACGTCCTGACTTTC. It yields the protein CASGGTVGMYSGANVLTF.

The CDR3 sequence: CASSLLAGGLSYNEQFF. The CDR3 DNA reads TGTGCCAGCAGTTTACTAGCGGGGGGCCTCTCCTACAATGAGCAGTTCTTC. The V call is TRBV6-4, the J call TRBJ2-1; 12 positions agree with TRBD2. The CDR3 extends over 17 amino acids. Germline V gives CDR1 MRHNA, CDR2 SNTAGT. The ends lost 5 bases at V and 0 bases at J; junction bases unmatched: 5.

The DNA of the CDR3 is TGCAGTGCCATAACCACTAGCAAAGCCAAAAACATTCAGTACTTC. This encodes CSAITTSKAKNIQYF. V usage is TRBV20-1 and J usage is TRBJ2-4; weak D call: TRBD2 (6 bases). The CDR3 is 15 residues long. V was cut by 6 bases and J by 0 bases, with 15 bases left in between. Germline CDR1 and CDR2: DFQATT and SNEGSKA (reference sequence).

The CDR3 DNA reads as TGTGCCAGCAGCACGAGCGGGGTTGCAGATACGCAGTATTTT. Encoded protein: CASSTSGVADTQYF. The V gene is TRBV11-3, the J gene TRBJ2-3, with 7 bases identical to TRBD2. The CDR3 has 14 residues. With 5 bases clipped from V and 4 bases from J, the junction kept 6 bases outside the gene matches. Germline assignment: CDR1 SGHNT and CDR2 YENEEA. Full variable domain (remainder filled in from reference TRBV11-3 and TRBJ2-3): EAGVVQSPRYKIIEKKQPVAFWCNPISGHNTLYWYLQNLGQGPELLIRYENEEAVDDSQLPKDRFSAERLKGVDSTLKIQPAELGDSAVYLCASSTSGVADTQYFGPGTRLTVL.

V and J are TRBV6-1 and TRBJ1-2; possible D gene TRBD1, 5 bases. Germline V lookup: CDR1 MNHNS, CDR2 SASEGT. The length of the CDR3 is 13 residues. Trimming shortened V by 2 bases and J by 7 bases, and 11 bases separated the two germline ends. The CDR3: CASSEWWDSGYTF. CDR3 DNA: TGTGCCAGCAGTGAATGGTGGGACTCTGGCTACACCTTC.